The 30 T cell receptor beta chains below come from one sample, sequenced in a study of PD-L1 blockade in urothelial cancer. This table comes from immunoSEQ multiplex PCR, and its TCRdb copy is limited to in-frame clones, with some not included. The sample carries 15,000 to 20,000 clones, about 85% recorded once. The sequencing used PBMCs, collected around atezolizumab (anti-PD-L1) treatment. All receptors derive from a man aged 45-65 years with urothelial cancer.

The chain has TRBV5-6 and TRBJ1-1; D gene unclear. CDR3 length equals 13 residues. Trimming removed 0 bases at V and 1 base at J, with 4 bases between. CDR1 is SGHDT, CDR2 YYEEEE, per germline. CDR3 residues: CASSLDWNTEAFF. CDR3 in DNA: TGTGCCAGCAGCTTGGACTGGAACACTGAAGCTTTCTTT.

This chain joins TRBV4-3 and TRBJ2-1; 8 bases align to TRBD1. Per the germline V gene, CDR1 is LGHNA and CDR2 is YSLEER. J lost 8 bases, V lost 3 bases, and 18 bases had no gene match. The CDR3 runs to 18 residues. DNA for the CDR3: TGCGCCAGCAGCCACGCCTTGACAGGGGCCGTACAGTTCTATGAGCAGTTCTTC. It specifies CASSHALTGAVQFYEQFF.

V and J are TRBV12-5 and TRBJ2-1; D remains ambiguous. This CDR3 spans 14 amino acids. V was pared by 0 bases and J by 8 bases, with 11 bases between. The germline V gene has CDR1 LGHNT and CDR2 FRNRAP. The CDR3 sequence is CASGLVLVQDEQFF. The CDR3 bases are TGTGCTAGTGGTTTGGTACTTGTTCAGGATGAGCAGTTCTTC. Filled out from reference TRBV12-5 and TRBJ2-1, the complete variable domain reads DARVTQTPRHKVTEMGQEVTMRCQPILGHNTVFWYRQTMMQGLELLAYFRNRAPLDDSGMPKDRFSAEMPDATLATLKIQPSEPRDSAVYFCASGLVLVQDEQFFGPGTRLTVL.

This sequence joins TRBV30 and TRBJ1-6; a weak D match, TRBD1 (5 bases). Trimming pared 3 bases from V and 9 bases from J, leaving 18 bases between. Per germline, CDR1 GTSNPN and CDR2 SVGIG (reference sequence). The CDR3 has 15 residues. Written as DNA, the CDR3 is TGTGCCTGGAGCTTGGGGCAGGCTAAGGGTTCACCCCTCCACTTT. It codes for CAWSLGQAKGSPLHF.

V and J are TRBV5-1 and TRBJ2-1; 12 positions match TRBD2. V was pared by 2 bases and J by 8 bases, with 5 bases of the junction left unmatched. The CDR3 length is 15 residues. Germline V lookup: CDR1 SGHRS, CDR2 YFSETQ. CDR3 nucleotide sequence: TGCGCCAGCAGCTTAAGGACTAGCGGGAACGATGAGCAGTTCTTC. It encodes CASSLRTSGNDEQFF.

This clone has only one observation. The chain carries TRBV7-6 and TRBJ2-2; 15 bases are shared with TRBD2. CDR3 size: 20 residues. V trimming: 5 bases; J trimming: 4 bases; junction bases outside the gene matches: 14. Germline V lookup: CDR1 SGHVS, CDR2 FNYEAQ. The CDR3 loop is CASSPGEVGLAGGGTGELFF. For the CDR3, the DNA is TGTGCCAGCAGCCCCGGGGAAGTAGGACTAGCGGGGGGGGGCACCGGGGAGCTGTTTTTT.

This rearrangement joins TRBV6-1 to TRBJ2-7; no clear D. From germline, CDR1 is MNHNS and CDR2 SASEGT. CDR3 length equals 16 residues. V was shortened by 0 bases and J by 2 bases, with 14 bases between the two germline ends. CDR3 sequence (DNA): TGTGCCAGCAGTGAAGCCGTTCGAACAGTACCCTACGAGCAGTACTTC. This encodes CASSEAVRTVPYEQYF.

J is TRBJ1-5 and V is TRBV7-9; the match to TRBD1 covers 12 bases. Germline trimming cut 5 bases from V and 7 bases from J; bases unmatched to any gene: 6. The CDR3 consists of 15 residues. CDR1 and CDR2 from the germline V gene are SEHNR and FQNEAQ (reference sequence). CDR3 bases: TGTGCCAGCAGCGTCGGGACAGGGGGCGAACAGCCCCAGCATTTT. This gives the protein CASSVGTGGEQPQHF.

The CDR3 sequence: CASSDSWASGKTGELFF. CDR3 in DNA: TGTGCCAGCAGTGACTCCTGGGCTAGCGGGAAAACCGGGGAGCTGTTTTTT. The J gene is TRBJ2-2, the V gene TRBV6-4, with TRBD2 identical over 9 bases. The J segment lost 5 bases and the V segment lost 0 bases, leaving 7 bases of the junction unmatched. Germline loops: CDR1 MRHNA, CDR2 SNTAGT. The CDR3 runs to 17 residues.

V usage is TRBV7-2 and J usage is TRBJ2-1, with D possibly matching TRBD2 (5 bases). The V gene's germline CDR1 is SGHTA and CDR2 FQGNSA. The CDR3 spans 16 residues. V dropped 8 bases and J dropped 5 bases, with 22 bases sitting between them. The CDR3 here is CASCYRDQIGDNEQFF. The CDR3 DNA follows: TGTGCCAGCTGCTACCGTGATCAGATCGGGGACAATGAGCAGTTCTTC.

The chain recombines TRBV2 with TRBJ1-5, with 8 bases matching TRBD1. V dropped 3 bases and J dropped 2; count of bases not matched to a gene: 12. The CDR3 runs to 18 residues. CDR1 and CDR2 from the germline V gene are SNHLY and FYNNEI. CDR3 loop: CASSDVRGQGTRNQPQHF. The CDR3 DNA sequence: TGTGCCAGCAGTGATGTAAGAGGACAGGGTACGCGCAATCAGCCCCAGCATTTT.

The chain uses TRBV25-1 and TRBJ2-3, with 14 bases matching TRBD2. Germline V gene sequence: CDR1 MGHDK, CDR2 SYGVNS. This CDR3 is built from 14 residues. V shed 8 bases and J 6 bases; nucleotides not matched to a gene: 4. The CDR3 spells CASGLAGGKDTQYF. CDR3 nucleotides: TGTGCCAGCGGACTAGCGGGAGGAAAGGATACGCAGTATTTT.

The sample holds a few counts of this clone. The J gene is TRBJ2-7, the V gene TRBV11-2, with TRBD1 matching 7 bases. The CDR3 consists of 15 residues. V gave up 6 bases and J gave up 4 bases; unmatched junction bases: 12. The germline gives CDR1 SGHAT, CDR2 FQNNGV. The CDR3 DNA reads TGTGCCAGCAGTTCCAGACAGGGACAGTTATACGAGCAGTACTTC. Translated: CASSSRQGQLYEQYF. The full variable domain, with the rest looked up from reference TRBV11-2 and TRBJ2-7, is EAGVAQSPRYKIIEKRQSVAFWCNPISGHATLYWYQQILGQGPKLLIQFQNNGVVDDSQLPKDRFSAERLKGVDSTLKIQPAKLEDSAVYLCASSSRQGQLYEQYFGPGTRLTVT.

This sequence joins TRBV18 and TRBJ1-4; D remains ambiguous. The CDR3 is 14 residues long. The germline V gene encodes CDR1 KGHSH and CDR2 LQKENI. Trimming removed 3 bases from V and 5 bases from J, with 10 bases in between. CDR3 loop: CASSPTGVNEKLFF. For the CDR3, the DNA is TGTGCCAGCTCACCGACGGGTGTGAATGAAAAACTGTTTTTT.

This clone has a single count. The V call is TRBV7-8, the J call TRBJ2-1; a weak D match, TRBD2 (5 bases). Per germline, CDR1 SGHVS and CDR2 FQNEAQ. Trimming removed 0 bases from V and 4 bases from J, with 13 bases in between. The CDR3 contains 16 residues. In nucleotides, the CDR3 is TGTGCCAGCAGCTTAGCTTGGGCTAGCTCGTACAATGAGCAGTTCTTC. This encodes CASSLAWASSYNEQFF. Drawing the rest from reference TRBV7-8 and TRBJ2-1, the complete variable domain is GAGVSQSPRYKVAKRGQDVALRCDPISGHVSLFWYQQALGQGPEFLTYFQNEAQLDKSGLPSDRFFAERPEGSVSTLKIQRTQQEDSAVYLCASSLAWASSYNEQFFGPGTRLTVL.

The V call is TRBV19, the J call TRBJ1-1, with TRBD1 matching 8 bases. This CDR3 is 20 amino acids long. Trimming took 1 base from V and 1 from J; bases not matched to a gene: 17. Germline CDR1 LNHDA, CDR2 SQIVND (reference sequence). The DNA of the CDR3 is TGTGCCAGTAGTATAGGGGTGGGCGGCAGGGGGCGAGTTGAGAACACTGAAGCTTTCTTT. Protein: CASSIGVGGRGRVENTEAFF. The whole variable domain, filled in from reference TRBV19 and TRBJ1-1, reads DGGITQSPKYLFRKEGQNVTLSCEQNLNHDAMYWYRQDPGQGLRLIYYSQIVNDFQKGDIAEGYSVSREKKESFPLTVTSAQKNPTAFYLCASSIGVGGRGRVENTEAFFGQGTRLTVV.

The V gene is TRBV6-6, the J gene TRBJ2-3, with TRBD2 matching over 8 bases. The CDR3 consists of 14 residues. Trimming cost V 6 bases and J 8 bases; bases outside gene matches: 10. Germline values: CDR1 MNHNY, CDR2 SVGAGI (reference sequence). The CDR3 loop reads CASSPGLVRGTQYF. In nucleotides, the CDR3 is TGTGCCAGCAGCCCGGGACTAGTGAGGGGTACGCAGTATTTT.

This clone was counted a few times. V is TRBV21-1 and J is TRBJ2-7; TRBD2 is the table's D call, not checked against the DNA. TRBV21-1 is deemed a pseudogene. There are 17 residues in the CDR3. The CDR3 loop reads CASSKVCLTGVRYEQYF. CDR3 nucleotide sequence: TGTGCCAGCAGCAAAGTTTGCCTCACGGGAGTTCGCTACGAGCAGTACTTC.

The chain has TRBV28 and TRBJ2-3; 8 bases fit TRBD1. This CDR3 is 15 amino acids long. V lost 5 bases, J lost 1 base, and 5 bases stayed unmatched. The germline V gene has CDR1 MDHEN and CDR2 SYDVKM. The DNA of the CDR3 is TGTGCCAGCAGTCCCTCACAGGGGGGCACAGATACGCAGTATTTT. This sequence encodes CASSPSQGGTDTQYF.

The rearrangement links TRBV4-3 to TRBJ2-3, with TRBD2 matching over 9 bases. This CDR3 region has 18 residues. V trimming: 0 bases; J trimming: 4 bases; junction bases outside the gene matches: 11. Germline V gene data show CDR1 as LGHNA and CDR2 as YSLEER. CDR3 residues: CASSQETPQREASDTQYF. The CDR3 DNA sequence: TGCGCCAGCAGCCAAGAAACCCCCCAGCGGGAGGCTTCAGATACGCAGTATTTT.

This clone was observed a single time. CDR3: CASSLARKETQYF. The CDR3 DNA sequence: TGCGCCAGCAGCTTGGCCAGGAAAGAGACCCAGTACTTC. This rearrangement joins TRBV5-1 to TRBJ2-5; the D is unclear. In germline, CDR1 is SGHRS, CDR2 YFSETQ. Deletions cut 0 bases from V and 3 bases from J, with 6 bases between. The CDR3 covers 13 residues.

CDR3 in amino acids: CASSMTASGVQETQYF. CDR3 nucleotides: TGTGCCAGTAGTATGACGGCTAGCGGGGTCCAAGAGACCCAGTACTTC. The chain joins TRBV19 to TRBJ2-5; 9 positions agree with TRBD2. This CDR3 region has 16 residues. CDR1 is LNHDA, CDR2 SQIVND, per germline (reference sequence). The ends lost 3 bases at V and 1 base at J; junction bases unmatched: 6.

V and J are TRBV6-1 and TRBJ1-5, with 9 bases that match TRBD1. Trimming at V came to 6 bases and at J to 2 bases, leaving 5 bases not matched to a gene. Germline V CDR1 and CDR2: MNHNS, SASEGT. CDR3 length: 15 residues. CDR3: CASRTDRGGNQPQHF. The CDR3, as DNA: TGTGCCAGCAGAACCGACAGGGGGGGCAATCAGCCCCAGCATTTT.

This CDR3 reads CASSPGAGFDQPQHF. The CDR3 region has the DNA TGTGCCAGCAGCCCCGGCGCAGGGTTCGATCAGCCCCAGCATTTT. The J gene is TRBJ1-5, the V gene TRBV7-9, with D tentatively TRBD1 (5 bases). V was cut by 5 bases and J by 5 bases, with 16 bases left in between. The CDR3 length is 15 residues. Germline V lookup: CDR1 SEHNR, CDR2 FQNEAQ (reference sequence).

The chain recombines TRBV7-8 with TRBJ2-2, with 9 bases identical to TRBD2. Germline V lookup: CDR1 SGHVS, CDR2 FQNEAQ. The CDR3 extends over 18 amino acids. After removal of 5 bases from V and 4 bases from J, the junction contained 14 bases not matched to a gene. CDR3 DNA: TGTGCCAGCAGCCTGAGCCCCCTAGCGGGGACCGGCACCGGGGAGCTGTTTTTT. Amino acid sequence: CASSLSPLAGTGTGELFF.

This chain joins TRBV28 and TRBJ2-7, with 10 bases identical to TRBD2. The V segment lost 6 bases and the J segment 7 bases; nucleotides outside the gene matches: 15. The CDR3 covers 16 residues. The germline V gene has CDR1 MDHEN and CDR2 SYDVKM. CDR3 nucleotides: TGTGCCAGCAGATCCCCCGGGCTAGCGGGAGCGGGAGAGCAGTACTTC. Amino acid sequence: CASRSPGLAGAGEQYF.

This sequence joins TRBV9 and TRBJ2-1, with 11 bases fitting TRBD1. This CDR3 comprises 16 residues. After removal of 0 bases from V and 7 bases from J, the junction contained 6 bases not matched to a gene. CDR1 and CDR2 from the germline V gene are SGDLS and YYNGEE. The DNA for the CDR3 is TGTGCCAGCAGCGTAGTGGGGACAGGGGGTCTAAATGAGCAGTTCTTC. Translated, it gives CASSVVGTGGLNEQFF.

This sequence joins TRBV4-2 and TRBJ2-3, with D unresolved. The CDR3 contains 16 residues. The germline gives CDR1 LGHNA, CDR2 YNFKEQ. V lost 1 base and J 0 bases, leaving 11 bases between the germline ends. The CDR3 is CASSQGMLGSTDTQYF. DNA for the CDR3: TGTGCCAGCAGCCAAGGGATGCTCGGGAGCACAGATACGCAGTATTTT.

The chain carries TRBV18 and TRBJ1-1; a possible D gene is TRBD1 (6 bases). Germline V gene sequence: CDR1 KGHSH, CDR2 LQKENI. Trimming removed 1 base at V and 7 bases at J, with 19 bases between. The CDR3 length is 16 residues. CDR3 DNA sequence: TGTGCCAGCTCACCACTAAGCGGGGGCAGGATGGTTGAAGCTTTCTTT. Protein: CASSPLSGGRMVEAFF.

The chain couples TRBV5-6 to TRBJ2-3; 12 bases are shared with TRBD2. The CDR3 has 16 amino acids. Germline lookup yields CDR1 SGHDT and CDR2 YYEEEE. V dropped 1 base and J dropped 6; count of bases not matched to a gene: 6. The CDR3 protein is CASSLTSGGLPDTQYF. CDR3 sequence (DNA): TGTGCCAGCAGCTTGACTAGCGGGGGGCTACCTGATACGCAGTATTTT.